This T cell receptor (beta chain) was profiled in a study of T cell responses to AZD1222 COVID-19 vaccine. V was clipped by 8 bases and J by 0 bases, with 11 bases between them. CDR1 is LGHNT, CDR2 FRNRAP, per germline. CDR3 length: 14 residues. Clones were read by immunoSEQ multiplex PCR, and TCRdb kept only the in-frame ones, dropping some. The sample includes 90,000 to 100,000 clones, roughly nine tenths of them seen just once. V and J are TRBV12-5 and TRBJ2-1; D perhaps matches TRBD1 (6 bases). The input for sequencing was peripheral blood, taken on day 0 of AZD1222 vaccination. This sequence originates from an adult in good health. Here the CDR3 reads CASMRGSSYNEQFF. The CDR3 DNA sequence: TGTGCTAGTATGAGGGGGAGCTCCTACAATGAGCAGTTCTTC.